These T cell receptor beta chains were read from a single sample in a study of beta chain features in type 1 diabetes. Measured with immunoSEQ multiplex PCR; TCRdb has only the in-frame clones, and not every one. The profile shows around 250,000 clones, 68% of them singletons. Sequencing was done on a sample of naive CD4+ T cells from blood. The source is a man aged 25-40 years in good health. CDR3s include the opening cysteine and the closing phenylalanine or tryptophan. D genes are given only for firm matches. Some rows mark clone size as missing; the rest say once, few, many or name a class of expanded clone.

clone size	D gene	V gene	J gene	CDR3 DNA	CDR3 protein
NA	NA	TRBV7-2	TRBJ2-1	TGTGCCAGCAGCCACTCCTGGCCGAGCTCCTACAATGAGCAGTTCTTC	CASSHSWPSSYNEQFF
few	NA	TRBV30	TRBJ2-5	TGTGCCTGGAGTCTTAACAGGGTGTCAGAGACCCAGTACTTC	CAWSLNRVSETQYF
NA	NA	TRBV25-1	TRBJ2-7	TGTGCCAGCACAGGGGCCGGCTACGAGCAGTACTTC	CASTGAGYEQYF
NA	NA	TRBV27	TRBJ2-3	TGTGCCAGCCGCTCTCGGCCGAGCACAGATACGCAGTATTTT	CASRSRPSTDTQYF
NA	NA	TRBV20-1	TRBJ2-3	TGCAGTGCTACGTCCACAGATACGCAGTATTTT	CSATSTDTQYF
NA	TRBD2	TRBV30	TRBJ2-1	TGTGCCTGGAGTGTAAAGAGCGGGGGGATGAATGAGCAGTTCTTC	CAWSVKSGGMNEQFF
few	NA	TRBV30	TRBJ1-5	TGTGCCTGGAGTACAGGACAGAGCAATCAGCCCCAGCATTTT	CAWSTGQSNQPQHF
NA	NA	TRBV2	TRBJ2-1	TGTACCAGCAGAACGTCCGTGGAGTCTGAGCAGTTCTTC	CTSRTSVESEQFF
NA	NA	TRBV5-6	TRBJ1-1	TGTGCCAGCAGCTTACGGAACACTGAAGCTTTCTTT	CASSLRNTEAFF
NA	NA	TRBV4-1	TRBJ2-4	TGCGCCAGCAGCCAAGAAACAGGGTTGGGTGACATTCAGTACTTC	CASSQETGLGDIQYF
NA	NA	TRBV29-1	TRBJ1-1	TGCAGCGCCACGGACAGGAACACTGAAGCTTTCTTT	CSATDRNTEAFF
NA	TRBD1	TRBV5-6	TRBJ2-1	TGTGCCAGCAGCCTTGGGGACAGGGACTACAATGAGCAGTTCTTC	CASSLGDRDYNEQFF
NA	NA	TRBV30	TRBJ1-1	TGTGCCGGCTCACGGGTCACTGAAGCTTTCTTT	CAGSRVTEAFF
once	TRBD2	TRBV30	TRBJ2-3	TGTGCCTGGAGTGTTCGACTAGCGCTTAGCACAGATACGCAGTATTTT	CAWSVRLALSTDTQYF
NA	NA	TRBV18	TRBJ2-3	TGTGCCAGCTCACCTTTCGATACGCAGTATTTT	CASSPFDTQYF
few	TRBD1	TRBV29-1	TRBJ2-7	TGCAGCGCAGACCGGGACAGGGGGTCCTACGAGCAGTACTTC	CSADRDRGSYEQYF
NA	NA	TRBV30	TRBJ2-5	TGTGCCTGGAGTGTCGACTCCCAAGAGACCCAGTACTTC	CAWSVDSQETQYF
NA	NA	TRBV20-1	TRBJ2-7	TGCAGTGCTAGAGGTCCGTACGAGCAGTACTTC	CSARGPYEQYF
NA	TRBD1	TRBV25-1	TRBJ2-1	TGTGCCAGCCTCCGACCGGGACAGGGAGCCTACAATGAGCAGTTCTTC	CASLRPGQGAYNEQFF
NA	TRBD1	TRBV5-1	TRBJ1-6	TGCGCCAGCAGCTTGACAGGACAGGAAGTTTCACCCCTCCACTTT	CASSLTGQEVSPLHF
NA	TRBD2	TRBV7-9	TRBJ2-1	TGTGCCAGCAGCTTAAGTGCGGGAGGGGGCTACAATGAGCAGTTCTTC	CASSLSAGGGYNEQFF
NA	TRBD1	TRBV5-1	TRBJ2-1	TGCGCCAGCAGCCGGGACAGGACGCGCGATGAGCAGTTCTTC	CASSRDRTRDEQFF
NA	NA	TRBV5-4	TRBJ2-1	TGTGCCAGCAGCTCAATCGGTTTCTACAATGAGCAGTTCTTC	CASSSIGFYNEQFF
NA	NA	TRBV29-1	TRBJ2-1	TGCAGCGTTGACTGGAGCTCCTACAATGAGCAGTTCTTC	CSVDWSSYNEQFF
NA	NA	TRBV7-9	TRBJ2-1	TGTGCCAGCAATATGGCAGGAGACAATGAGCAGTTCTTC	CASNMAGDNEQFF
NA	NA	TRBV29-1	TRBJ1-3	TGCAGCGCTGGTTGGGCTCACTCTGGAAACACCATATATTTT	CSAGWAHSGNTIYF
once	TRBD2	TRBV25-1	TRBJ2-7	TGTGCCAGCAGTGAAGGGGGGGTCTACGAGCAGTACTTC	CASSEGGVYEQYF
NA	TRBD2	TRBV7-2	TRBJ2-2	TGTGCCAGCAGCGTGGGACTAGCGTTCACCGGGGAGCTGTTTTTT	CASSVGLAFTGELFF
NA	NA	TRBV2	TRBJ2-5	TGTGCCAGCAAAGGCGGGGTTATCGAGACCCAGTACTTC	CASKGGVIETQYF
NA	TRBD1	TRBV30	TRBJ1-2	TGTGCCTGGAGTCGAGGTCAGGGGGCGCCGGGCTATGGCTACACCTTC	CAWSRGQGAPGYGYTF
NA	NA	TRBV9	TRBJ2-1	TGTGCCAGCAGCGTAGGTGGGGAAAGCTACAATGAGCAGTTCTTC	CASSVGGESYNEQFF
NA	TRBD1	TRBV15	TRBJ1-4	TGTGCCACCAGCAGAGATATAGGACAGGCAAAACTGTTTTTT	CATSRDIGQAKLFF
NA	TRBD2	TRBV10-3	TRBJ2-7	TGTGCCATCAGTGGGTCTAGCGGGAGGGCTAGTTTATCCTACGAGCAGTACTTC	CAISGSSGRASLSYEQYF
NA	NA	TRBV7-9	TRBJ2-4	TGTGCCAGCAGTCGCCTCTCAGGTGATGTAGCCAAAAACATTCAGTACTTC	CASSRLSGDVAKNIQYF
NA	NA	TRBV7-9	TRBJ2-1	TGTGCCAGCAGCTTATCGAACAATGAGCAGTTCTTC	CASSLSNNEQFF
few	NA	TRBV14	TRBJ2-1	TGTGCCAGCAGCCTATGGGAGAGCTCCTACAATGAGCAGTTCTTC	CASSLWESSYNEQFF
NA	NA	TRBV7-2	TRBJ2-7	TGTGCCAGCAGCCTCGCCGGGGGCTACGAGCAGTACTTC	CASSLAGGYEQYF
NA	NA	TRBV29-1	TRBJ2-5	TGCAGCGTTGAAGCGGACTGGGGGTTAGAGACCCAGTACTTC	CSVEADWGLETQYF
NA	TRBD2	TRBV30	TRBJ2-1	TGTGCCTGGAGTCCGTGGACTAGCGGGAGTATCCGCCGCGAGCAGTTCTTC	CAWSPWTSGSIRREQFF
NA	NA	TRBV29-1	TRBJ1-1	TGCAGCGTTGTGTTTAACACTGAAGCTTTCTTT	CSVVFNTEAFF
NA	NA	TRBV28	TRBJ2-1	TGTGCCAGCAGTTCCCAGCGGAGCTCCTACAATGAGCAGTTCTTC	CASSSQRSSYNEQFF
NA	NA	TRBV29-1	TRBJ2-2	TGCAGCGTGATAACAGTGAAGAGAGGGGAGCTGTTTTTT	CSVITVKRGELFF
NA	TRBD2	TRBV29-1	TRBJ2-7	TGCAGCGTTAGGGAGGGAATTCCTACGAGGGAGCAGTACTTC	CSVREGIPTREQYF
NA	NA	TRBV10-3	TRBJ1-1	TGTGCCATCGCCCGGGAACCGAACACTGAAGCTTTCTTT	CAIAREPNTEAFF
NA	TRBD2	TRBV29-1	TRBJ2-7	TGCAGCGTCTCCGACAGCGGGACCTCCTACGAGCAGTACTTC	CSVSDSGTSYEQYF
NA	TRBD1	TRBV29-1	TRBJ2-3	TGCAGCGTCGTCGGACAGGGGGCTTCCACAGATACGCAGTATTTT	CSVVGQGASTDTQYF
NA	NA	TRBV27	TRBJ2-4	TGTGCCAGCAGTTTTACTGCCAAAAACATTCAGTACTTC	CASSFTAKNIQYF
NA	TRBD2	TRBV30	TRBJ2-3	TGTGCCTGGAACACGGGACTAGCGGGAGTAGATACGCAGTATTTT	CAWNTGLAGVDTQYF
NA	TRBD2	TRBV29-1	TRBJ2-3	TGCAGCGTTGACGGGGGGAACTGGGGCACAGATACGCAGTATTTT	CSVDGGNWGTDTQYF
NA	NA	TRBV7-9	TRBJ2-1	TGTGCCAGCAGCTTAGACCCCATGGGGAATGAGCAGTTCTTC	CASSLDPMGNEQFF
few	TRBD2	TRBV5-4	TRBJ2-3	TGTGCCAGCAGCTTGGCGGGACTAGCGGAGCCCCTCTCTAGCACAGATACGCAGTATTTT	CASSLAGLAEPLSSTDTQYF
once	NA	TRBV7-2	TRBJ2-7	TGTGCCAGCAGCACCTGGAGGGCAGAATACGAGCAGTACTTC	CASSTWRAEYEQYF
NA	TRBD2	TRBV9	TRBJ2-7	TGTGCCAGCAGCGTGGGCGGGGGGAACTCCTACGAGCAGTACTTC	CASSVGGGNSYEQYF
NA	NA	TRBV30	TRBJ2-7	TGTGCCTGGAGCCCCGAGCGATACTACGAGCAGTACTTC	CAWSPERYYEQYF
NA	NA	TRBV27	TRBJ2-5	TGTGCCAGCAGCCACGCCACAGGGTACCAAGAGACCCAGTACTTC	CASSHATGYQETQYF
NA	TRBD2	TRBV5-1	TRBJ2-7	TGCGCCAGCAGCCCACGACTAGCGGGGGGATACGAGCAGTACTTC	CASSPRLAGGYEQYF
NA	TRBD2	TRBV30	TRBJ2-5	TGTGCCTCCCTTGGCGGGGGGTCACAAGAGACCCAGTACTTC	CASLGGGSQETQYF
NA	NA	TRBV4-3	TRBJ2-7	TGCGCCAGCAGCCAAGAGGCGGTCCCAACCACCTACGAGCAGTACTTC	CASSQEAVPTTYEQYF
NA	NA	TRBV30	TRBJ2-7	TGTGCCTGGAAAGGGAGCTCCTACGAGCAGTACTTC	CAWKGSSYEQYF
NA	NA	TRBV29-1	TRBJ2-3	TGCACCGCGGATCGGGGGGCGGCAGATACGCAGTATTTT	CTADRGAADTQYF